The 4 T cell receptor beta chains given below trace back to one sample, sequenced in a study of PD-L1 blockade in urothelial cancer. Sample time point: pretreatment peripheral blood. Clones were read by immunoSEQ multiplex PCR, and TCRdb kept only the in-frame ones, dropping some. The sample shows tens of thousands of clones, 84% of them seen only once. Source: PBMCs, taken around atezolizumab (anti-PD-L1) treatment. The receptor source for this set is a woman aged 70-85 years with urothelial cancer.

This chain connects TRBV7-3 to TRBJ1-3; D is uncertain. Germline V CDR1 and CDR2: SGHTA, FQGTGA. V lost 4 bases to trimming and J lost 2 bases, with 15 bases between them. The CDR3 has 16 amino acids. CDR3 loop: CASSYAGGVTGNTIYF. The CDR3 bases are TGTGCCAGCAGCTACGCGGGTGGGGTGACTGGAAACACCATATATTTT.

This chain connects TRBV5-1 to TRBJ2-2, with 9 bases aligning to TRBD2. The trim removed 4 bases at V and 7 bases at J, leaving 8 bases unmatched. Per germline, CDR1 SGHRS and CDR2 YFSETQ. CDR3 length: 15 residues. The CDR3 DNA reads TGCGCCAGCAGCGGGCGGGGACTAGCAAGCGGGGAGCTGTTTTTT. Translating it yields CASSGRGLASGELFF. Full variable domain (outside the CDR3, taken from reference TRBV5-1 and TRBJ2-2): KAGVTQTPRYLIKTRGQQVTLSCSPISGHRSVSWYQQTPGQGLQFLFEYFSETQRNKGNFPGRFSGRQFSNSRSEMNVSTLELGDSALYLCASSGRGLASGELFFGEGSRLTVL.

The chain has TRBV7-2 and TRBJ2-7; 9 bases fit TRBD1. Germline V gives CDR1 SGHTA, CDR2 FQGNSA. J gave up 3 bases and V 5 bases, and 8 bases lay outside the gene matches. The CDR3 sequence is 15 residues long. The DNA of the CDR3 is TGTGCCAGCAGCGAGACACCGGGACAGGGCTACGAGCAGTACTTC. Protein product: CASSETPGQGYEQYF.

This rearrangement joins TRBV28 to TRBJ1-4; maybe TRBD1 (6 bases). The germline gives CDR1 MDHEN, CDR2 SYDVKM. This CDR3 is 16 amino acids long. V lost 4 bases to trimming and J lost 10 bases, with 22 bases between them. The CDR3 here is CASSSPAGTTVGKLFF. Written as DNA, the CDR3 is TGTGCCAGCAGTTCCCCCGCCGGGACAACCGTTGGAAAACTGTTTTTT.